The clone carrying this TCR beta chain was recorded once. Its antigen is undetermined. Profiling relied on immunoSEQ multiplex PCR, and the TCRdb table lists in-frame clones only, not all of them. Of about 92,000 clones in the sample, about 93% were seen once. Per the germline V gene, CDR1 is PRHDT and CDR2 is FYEKMQ (reference sequence). Losses at the gene ends were 1 base for V and 5 bases for J; bases not matched to a gene: 24. This CDR3 has 21 residues. These data are taken from a study of graft-versus-host responses after intestinal transplantation. For the study at large: The whole recipient group had anti-thymocyte globulin induction followed by tacrolimus and steroids for approximately three years.

Findings of the study overall: Circulating GvH clones peaking coincided with falling HvG clones soon after transplant. Those patients showing graft-donor T cell macrochimerism displayed high graft-versus-host to host-versus-graft clonal ratios in allografts. Ileal or blood samples showed some GvH clones first, and such clones were also found in recipient marrow.

V gene TRBV13 combines with J gene TRBJ2-3, with 7 bases that match TRBD1. The material sequenced was unstimulated CD8+ T cells sorted from spleen or lymph node cells, taken before intestinal transplant. The TCR originated in a human donor who received an intestinal transplant. The CDR3 DNA follows: TGTGCCAGCAGCTTAGAGGGGAAGGGGGCGTCCCCCCTATTCCGCCGAGATACGCAGTATTTT. Translation gives CASSLEGKGASPLFRRDTQYF. The entire variable domain, with the rest obtained from reference TRBV13 and TRBJ2-3, is as follows: AAGVIQSPRHLIKEKRETATLKCYPIPRHDTVYWYQQGPGQDPQFLISFYEKMQSDKGSIPDRFSAQQFSDYHSELNMSSLELGDSALYFCASSLEGKGASPLFRRDTQYFGPGTRLTVL.